This T cell receptor beta chain was sequenced for a study of beta chain features in type 1 diabetes. Study-level findings and limits: A pattern of fewer insertions and more deletions at VDJ junctions was seen in type 1 diabetes patients. TCRB CDR3s were moderately but significantly shorter in Type 1 diabetes patients in all four CD4+ subsets.

Central memory, naive, regulatory and stem cell-like memory CD4+ cells were sorted by CD45RO/CCR7/CD25/CD127/CD95/CD27. About this clone itself: Its antigen remains unknown.

Reverse transcription of all isolated RNA meant that expressed TCRB transcripts were sequenced. Generated by immunoSEQ multiplex PCR, the TCRdb table keeps only in-frame clones and is missing some. The sample includes under 300,000 clones, under 8.5% of them seen just once. V was shortened by 3 bases and J by 5 bases, with 13 bases between the two germline ends. Germline CDR1 is SQVTM and CDR2 is ANQGSEA. The CDR3 sequence is 13 residues long. This sequence joins TRBV29-1 and TRBJ1-1, with no clear D. Input material: central memory CD4+ T cells from blood. The receptor was isolated from a young woman in good health. The CDR3 is CSVDSFPVTEAFF. CDR3 bases: TGCAGCGTTGACTCCTTCCCCGTAACTGAAGCTTTCTTT.